The clone carrying this TCR beta chain came up many times. Its specificity is unknown. The data were taken from a study of response to subunit inactivated influenza vaccine. Broader study findings: T cells newly recruited by each seasonal influenza vaccination are few, the authors suggested.

MiXCR, applied by TCRdb to the RT-PCR reads, yields one record per CDR3 protein. Here the sample spans 500,000 to 600,000 distinct CDR3 sequences, 12% being singletons. The V gene end was trimmed by 2 bases and the J gene end by 4 bases; junction bases not matched to a gene: 5. CDR1 and CDR2 (germline): SGHTA, FQGNSA. CDR3 size: 15 residues. The receptor's source is a man aged 45-65 years who received an inactivated influenza vaccine. The chain couples TRBV7-2 to TRBJ1-3, with TRBD1 identical over 7 bases. This specimen consisted of PBMCs from blood, obtained on the day of vaccination. The CDR3 DNA sequence: TGTGCCAGCAGCTTAAAGGGGGCCCTCGGAAACACCATATATTTT. This sequence encodes CASSLKGALGNTIYF.